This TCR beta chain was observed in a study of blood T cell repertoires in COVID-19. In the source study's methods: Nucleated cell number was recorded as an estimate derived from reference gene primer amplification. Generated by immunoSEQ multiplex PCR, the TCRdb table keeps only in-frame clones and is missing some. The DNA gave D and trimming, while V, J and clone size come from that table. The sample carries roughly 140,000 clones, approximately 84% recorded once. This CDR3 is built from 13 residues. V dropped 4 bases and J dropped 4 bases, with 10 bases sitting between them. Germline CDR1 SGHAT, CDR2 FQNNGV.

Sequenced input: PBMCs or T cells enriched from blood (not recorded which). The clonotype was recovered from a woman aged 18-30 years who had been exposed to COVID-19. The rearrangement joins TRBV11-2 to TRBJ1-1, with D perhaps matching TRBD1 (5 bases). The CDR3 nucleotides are TGTGCCAGCAGCTCGGGACTATCCACTGAAGCTTTCTTT. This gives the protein CASSSGLSTEAFF.